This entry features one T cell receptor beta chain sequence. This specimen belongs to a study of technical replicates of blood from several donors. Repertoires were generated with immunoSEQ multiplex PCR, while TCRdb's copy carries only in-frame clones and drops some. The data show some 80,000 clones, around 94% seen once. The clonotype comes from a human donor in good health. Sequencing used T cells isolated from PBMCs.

The CDR3 protein is CAWSSRGRGRNTGELFF. CDR3 coding DNA: TGTGCCTGGAGTAGCCGTGGCAGGGGGCGTAACACCGGGGAGCTGTTTTTT. The chain links TRBV30 to TRBJ2-2; 8 bases fit TRBD1. Germline V gene lookup returns CDR1 GTSNPN and CDR2 SVGIG (reference sequence). This CDR3 region has 17 residues. The trim removed 2 bases at V and 2 bases at J, leaving 10 bases unmatched.